A selection of T cell receptor beta chains follows, all from one sample in a study of cytomegalovirus exposure and HLA in healthy donors. Libraries were prepared by immunoSEQ multiplex PCR; TCRdb keeps only in-frame clonotypes and omits some of them. The table includes about 56,000 clones, 93% detected once. Sequenced material: PBMCs. The receptors stem from a woman younger than 30 in good health and CMV-seronegative. The CDR3 runs from the conserved cysteine through the conserved F or W. The order of the fields is V gene, J gene, D gene, clone size, CDR3 DNA, CDR3 protein. D genes are given only for firm matches. Clone size is shown for a subset of rows, as once, few, many or a class of expanded clone.

v_gene: TRBV2
j_gene: TRBJ2-1
d_gene: .
abundance: .
CDR3nt: TGTGCCAGCAGTGACCGGGGCTACAATGAGCAGTTCTTC
CDR3aa: CASSDRGYNEQFF

v_gene: TRBV25-1
j_gene: TRBJ1-1
d_gene: .
abundance: .
CDR3nt: TGTGCCAGCACGGGGGGGACGGGGACTGAAGCTTTCTTT
CDR3aa: CASTGGTGTEAFF

v_gene: TRBV11-2
j_gene: TRBJ2-3
d_gene: .
abundance: .
CDR3nt: TGTGCCAGCAGTCTATCCGATACGCAGTATTTT
CDR3aa: CASSLSDTQYF

v_gene: TRBV27
j_gene: TRBJ1-5
d_gene: .
abundance: .
CDR3nt: TGTGCCAGCAGTTTATACAAGGGAGGTCAGCCCCAGCATTTT
CDR3aa: CASSLYKGGQPQHF

v_gene: TRBV2
j_gene: TRBJ1-1
d_gene: TRBD1
abundance: .
CDR3nt: TGTGCCAGCAGTTTCCCCATGACAGGGAATTATCCTGGTGAAGCTTTCTTT
CDR3aa: CASSFPMTGNYPGEAFF

v_gene: TRBV2
j_gene: TRBJ1-1
d_gene: .
abundance: .
CDR3nt: TGTGCCAGCAGTCCGACTGGGAACACTGAAGCTTTCTTT
CDR3aa: CASSPTGNTEAFF

v_gene: TRBV4-1
j_gene: TRBJ1-1
d_gene: TRBD1
abundance: .
CDR3nt: TGCGCCAGCAGCCAAGGATACAGGGGGCAAAACACTGAAGCTTTCTTT
CDR3aa: CASSQGYRGQNTEAFF

v_gene: TRBV14
j_gene: TRBJ2-2
d_gene: .
abundance: .
CDR3nt: TGTGCCAGCAGCCGAAGGGGTTTGGCCCAGCTGAACACCGGGGAGCTGTTTTTT
CDR3aa: CASSRRGLAQLNTGELFF

v_gene: TRBV19
j_gene: TRBJ1-2
d_gene: .
abundance: .
CDR3nt: TGTGCCAGTAGTATCCAGGGGCTAATCTATGGCTACACCTTC
CDR3aa: CASSIQGLIYGYTF

v_gene: TRBV13
j_gene: TRBJ1-6
d_gene: .
abundance: .
CDR3nt: TGTGCCAGCACCGACTCGGGAGGGGATAATTCACCCCTCCACTTT
CDR3aa: CASTDSGGDNSPLHF

v_gene: TRBV2
j_gene: TRBJ1-6
d_gene: TRBD1
abundance: .
CDR3nt: TGTGCCAGCAGGGGGACAGGCCGTAATTCACCCCTCCACTTT
CDR3aa: CASRGTGRNSPLHF

v_gene: TRBV27
j_gene: TRBJ2-1
d_gene: TRBD2
abundance: .
CDR3nt: TGTGCCAGCAATAAAGCGGGGGGGCCCAATGAGCAGTTCTTC
CDR3aa: CASNKAGGPNEQFF

v_gene: TRBV2
j_gene: TRBJ2-5
d_gene: .
abundance: .
CDR3nt: TGTGCCAGCAGTGAGGGTTCGTGGGGGCAGGTTGAGACCCAGTACTTC
CDR3aa: CASSEGSWGQVETQYF

v_gene: TRBV5-5
j_gene: TRBJ1-2
d_gene: .
abundance: .
CDR3nt: TGTGCCAGCAGCCAAGAACGGGGAGGTGGCTACACCTTC
CDR3aa: CASSQERGGGYTF

v_gene: TRBV29-1
j_gene: TRBJ2-2
d_gene: TRBD2
abundance: .
CDR3nt: TGCAGCGTGTACGAGCGGGGCCGGGCCGGGGAGCTGTTTTTT
CDR3aa: CSVYERGRAGELFF

v_gene: TRBV2
j_gene: TRBJ1-3
d_gene: .
abundance: .
CDR3nt: TGTGCCAGCATGAAAAACAGTGGAAGCTCTGGAAACACCATATATTTT
CDR3aa: CASMKNSGSSGNTIYF

v_gene: TRBV21-1
j_gene: TRBJ1-3
d_gene: .
abundance: .
CDR3nt: TGTGCCAGCAGCGAGGACAGGGTTGTTGGAAACACCATATATTTT
CDR3aa: CASSEDRVVGNTIYF

v_gene: TRBV4-3
j_gene: TRBJ2-1
d_gene: .
abundance: .
CDR3nt: TGCGCCAGCAGCCAAAGTAGCGGACCGTCCTACAATGAGCAGTTCTTC
CDR3aa: CASSQSSGPSYNEQFF

v_gene: TRBV5-4
j_gene: TRBJ2-7
d_gene: .
abundance: .
CDR3nt: TGTGCCAGCGGTCCTGCGGGCAGCTACGAGCAGTACTTC
CDR3aa: CASGPAGSYEQYF

v_gene: TRBV10-3
j_gene: TRBJ1-1
d_gene: .
abundance: .
CDR3nt: TGTGCCATCAGTTCATTCGGTGAGGCTTTCTTT
CDR3aa: CAISSFGEAFF

v_gene: TRBV7-8
j_gene: TRBJ2-2
d_gene: .
abundance: .
CDR3nt: TGTGCCAGCAGCTTATATCGGGAGCTGTTTTTT
CDR3aa: CASSLYRELFF

v_gene: TRBV19
j_gene: TRBJ1-2
d_gene: .
abundance: .
CDR3nt: TGTGCCAGTAGTATAAGGACAGACTATGGCTACACCTTC
CDR3aa: CASSIRTDYGYTF

v_gene: TRBV7-2
j_gene: TRBJ1-2
d_gene: TRBD1
abundance: .
CDR3nt: TGTGCCAGCAGCTTGGAGGGACAGGGGGGCTATGGCTACACCTTC
CDR3aa: CASSLEGQGGYGYTF

v_gene: TRBV7-2
j_gene: TRBJ1-5
d_gene: .
abundance: .
CDR3nt: TGTGCCAGCAGCTTAGACGGTTCTAGCAATCAGCCCCAGCATTTT
CDR3aa: CASSLDGSSNQPQHF

v_gene: TRBV19
j_gene: TRBJ1-5
d_gene: .
abundance: .
CDR3nt: TGTGCCAGTAGTGCACAGGTCTTCTCGGGTCAGCCCCAGCATTTT
CDR3aa: CASSAQVFSGQPQHF

v_gene: TRBV6-6
j_gene: TRBJ1-1
d_gene: .
abundance: .
CDR3nt: TGTGCCAGTGGAGAGGGTAGGGAAGCTTTCTTT
CDR3aa: CASGEGREAFF

v_gene: TRBV19
j_gene: TRBJ1-5
d_gene: .
abundance: .
CDR3nt: TGTGCCAGTAGTATACACAGCAATAGCAATCAGCCCCAGCATTTT
CDR3aa: CASSIHSNSNQPQHF

v_gene: TRBV27
j_gene: TRBJ2-5
d_gene: TRBD2
abundance: .
CDR3nt: TGTGCCAGCATTGGACTAGCGGGGGGGCCGACCCAGTACTTC
CDR3aa: CASIGLAGGPTQYF

v_gene: TRBV6-1
j_gene: TRBJ1-2
d_gene: .
abundance: .
CDR3nt: TGTGCCAGCAGCCAGGGAGGTGGCTACACCTTC
CDR3aa: CASSQGGGYTF

v_gene: TRBV5-8
j_gene: TRBJ2-1
d_gene: .
abundance: .
CDR3nt: TGTGCCAGCAGCCCTGCGGTGAGGGTACCCCTTGGGGATGAGCAGTTCTTC
CDR3aa: CASSPAVRVPLGDEQFF

v_gene: TRBV5-1
j_gene: TRBJ2-1
d_gene: TRBD1
abundance: .
CDR3nt: TGCGCCAGCAGCTTGGGGACAGGGGGCAATGAGCAGTTCTTC
CDR3aa: CASSLGTGGNEQFF

v_gene: TRBV13
j_gene: TRBJ2-3
d_gene: .
abundance: once
CDR3nt: TGTGCCAGCCGAACAGGCACAGATACGCAGTATTTT
CDR3aa: CASRTGTDTQYF

v_gene: TRBV10-1
j_gene: TRBJ2-3
d_gene: TRBD2
abundance: .
CDR3nt: TGCGCCAGCAGTGAGGGACAACTAGCGGGGTGCACAGATACGCAGTATTTT
CDR3aa: CASSEGQLAGCTDTQYF

v_gene: TRBV19
j_gene: TRBJ1-2
d_gene: TRBD1
abundance: once
CDR3nt: TGTGCCAGTAGTATACCCGGACAGGGAGAATACACCTTC
CDR3aa: CASSIPGQGEYTF

v_gene: TRBV19
j_gene: TRBJ1-3
d_gene: .
abundance: medium-sized
CDR3nt: TGTGCCAGTCCCCCGCCCAAACAGGGACCTGGAAACACCATATATTTT
CDR3aa: CASPPPKQGPGNTIYF

v_gene: TRBV6-6
j_gene: TRBJ1-2
d_gene: .
abundance: .
CDR3nt: TGTGCCAGCAGTTACGACGGACTCGGCTATGGCTACACCTTC
CDR3aa: CASSYDGLGYGYTF

v_gene: TRBV15
j_gene: TRBJ1-2
d_gene: .
abundance: .
CDR3nt: TGTGCCACCAGCAGAGATTTCGGGACATATGGCTACACCTTC
CDR3aa: CATSRDFGTYGYTF

v_gene: TRBV7-9
j_gene: TRBJ1-1
d_gene: .
abundance: .
CDR3nt: TGTGCCAGCAGCTTAGAAGGAGTGTCCACTGAAGCTTTCTTT
CDR3aa: CASSLEGVSTEAFF

v_gene: TRBV7-2
j_gene: TRBJ1-2
d_gene: .
abundance: .
CDR3nt: TGTGCCAGCAGCTCCGGGACCCAACAGGGTTCTAACTATGGCTACACCTTC
CDR3aa: CASSSGTQQGSNYGYTF

v_gene: TRBV6-4
j_gene: TRBJ2-1
d_gene: .
abundance: once
CDR3nt: TGTGCCAGCAGTGACTTCTCAGGAGGGCCCTACAATGAGCAGTTCTTC
CDR3aa: CASSDFSGGPYNEQFF

v_gene: TRBV9
j_gene: TRBJ2-4
d_gene: .
abundance: .
CDR3nt: TGTGCCAGCGGCCCGGGCGGGGCTCTAGCCAAAAACATTCAGTACTTC
CDR3aa: CASGPGGALAKNIQYF

v_gene: TRBV7-3
j_gene: TRBJ2-5
d_gene: .
abundance: once
CDR3nt: TGTGCCAGCAGCTTAAGTAGCGGAGAGACCCAGTACTTC
CDR3aa: CASSLSSGETQYF

v_gene: TRBV2
j_gene: TRBJ2-5
d_gene: .
abundance: .
CDR3nt: TGTGCCAGCAGTCAAAGGCGCCGGCGGGAGACCCAGTACTTC
CDR3aa: CASSQRRRRETQYF

v_gene: TRBV5-1
j_gene: TRBJ2-7
d_gene: .
abundance: .
CDR3nt: TGCGCCAGCAGCTTTCGGGGGGCCTTCCCACCCTACGAGCAGTACTTC
CDR3aa: CASSFRGAFPPYEQYF

v_gene: TRBV19
j_gene: TRBJ1-2
d_gene: TRBD1
abundance: .
CDR3nt: TGTGCCAGTAGTATAACTGGGACAGACAGATATGGCTACACCTTC
CDR3aa: CASSITGTDRYGYTF

v_gene: TRBV7-8
j_gene: TRBJ2-1
d_gene: .
abundance: once
CDR3nt: TGTGCCAGCAGCCAAAGGCAGGGTCCGTACAATGAGCAGTTCTTC
CDR3aa: CASSQRQGPYNEQFF

v_gene: TRBV6-5
j_gene: TRBJ2-4
d_gene: .
abundance: .
CDR3nt: TGTGCCAGCAGTTCTATACTAGAGAACATTCAGTACTTC
CDR3aa: CASSSILENIQYF

v_gene: TRBV7-8
j_gene: TRBJ2-5
d_gene: .
abundance: .
CDR3nt: TGTGCCAGCAGCTTAGAGCAGCGAAAAGAGACCCAGTACTTC
CDR3aa: CASSLEQRKETQYF

v_gene: TRBV4-2
j_gene: TRBJ2-3
d_gene: TRBD2
abundance: .
CDR3nt: TGTGCCAGCAGCCAGGTGGCGGGGGAACCGAGCACAGATACGCAGTATTTT
CDR3aa: CASSQVAGEPSTDTQYF

v_gene: TRBV7-3
j_gene: TRBJ1-1
d_gene: .
abundance: few
CDR3nt: TGTGCCAGCTCCGAAGGGGCTGAAGCTTTCTTT
CDR3aa: CASSEGAEAFF

v_gene: TRBV5-1
j_gene: TRBJ2-3
d_gene: .
abundance: .
CDR3nt: TGCGCCAGTTATCTCAGGGAAGCGACAGATACGCAGTATTTT
CDR3aa: CASYLREATDTQYF

v_gene: TRBV7-2
j_gene: TRBJ2-1
d_gene: TRBD2
abundance: .
CDR3nt: TGTGCCAGCAGCCCCCTAGCGGGCCGAGAGCAGTTCTTC
CDR3aa: CASSPLAGREQFF

v_gene: TRBV12-2
j_gene: TRBJ1-5
d_gene: .
abundance: .
CDR3nt: TGTGCAAGTCGCTTAATAGGACCGGGACAGGGAGGCCTTTATAGCAATCAGCCCCAGCATTTT
CDR3aa: CASRLIGPGQGGLYSNQPQHF

v_gene: TRBV7-7
j_gene: TRBJ2-2
d_gene: .
abundance: .
CDR3nt: TGTGCCAGCAGCCGCTTGTTGGCGGGATACACCGGGGAGCTGTTTTTT
CDR3aa: CASSRLLAGYTGELFF

v_gene: TRBV6-1
j_gene: TRBJ2-1
d_gene: .
abundance: .
CDR3nt: TGTGCCAGCAGTGAAAGTGTCTTACTTTGGGGCACTGAGCAGTTCTTC
CDR3aa: CASSESVLLWGTEQFF